Following are 5 T cell receptor beta chains from one sample sequenced in a study of blood T cell repertoires in COVID-19. Generated by immunoSEQ multiplex PCR, the TCRdb table keeps only in-frame clones and is missing some. The sample consists of about 120,000 clones, around nine tenths of them appearing once. Sequenced: peripheral blood. All receptors come from a woman in her forties or fifties with acute or convalescent COVID-19.

J is TRBJ2-7 and V is TRBV4-3, with TRBD1 matching over 9 bases. CDR3 size: 16 residues. Per the germline V gene, CDR1 is LGHNA and CDR2 is YSLEER. Germline trimming cut 0 bases from V and 2 bases from J; bases unmatched to any gene: 5. The CDR3 spells CASSQDGTGTTYEQYF. The CDR3 DNA reads as TGCGCCAGCAGCCAAGACGGGACAGGGACTACCTACGAGCAGTACTTC.

This chain links TRBV3-1 (or the pseudogene TRBV3-2) with TRBJ1-2; D ambiguous. Looked up from germline, CDR1 is LGHDT and CDR2 is YNNKEL (reference sequence). Trimming left V 1 base short and J 4 bases short, with 16 bases between. The CDR3 extends over 16 amino acids. CDR3 residues: CASSQGNSRVGYGYTF. CDR3 nucleotides: TGTGCCAGCAGCCAAGGTAACTCGCGGGTAGGCTATGGCTACACCTTC.

The V call is TRBV20-1, the J call TRBJ1-1; 8 bases map to TRBD1. CDR3 length: 15 amino acids. J gave up 3 bases and V 3 bases, and 9 bases lay outside the gene matches. Germline CDR1 reads DFQATT; CDR2 reads SNEGSKA (reference sequence). Written as DNA, the CDR3 is TGCAGTGCTAGTGGGGGGGGACAGGAGGACACTGAAGCTTTCTTT. Residues: CSASGGGQEDTEAFF.

The rearrangement joins TRBV4-1 to TRBJ1-1; D gene unclear. The CDR3 totals 11 residues. Germline V gene lookup returns CDR1 MGHRA and CDR2 YSYEKL. V was trimmed by 1 base and J by 11 bases, leaving 8 bases between them. The CDR3 DNA is TGCGCCAGCAGCCAAGGGGCCGGTGCTTTCTTT. Its translation: CASSQGAGAFF.

The chain couples TRBV28 to TRBJ2-7; tentatively, D is TRBD2 (6 bases). The CDR3 is 12 amino acids. V lost 10 bases to trimming and J lost 3 bases, with 13 bases between them. The germline gives CDR1 MDHEN, CDR2 SYDVKM. CDR3 coding DNA: TGTGCCATCCGCGGGACTTTCTACGAGCAGTACTTC. Translation: CAIRGTFYEQYF.